A single sample gave rise to the 16 T cell receptor beta chains below, sequenced in a study of CD8+CD57+ T cells in acquired aplastic anemia (dated by TCRdb to 2017 to 2018). The instrument was an Illumina HiSeq 2000. Profiling of TCR beta VDJ combinations and CDR3 sequences used genomic DNA as the template. In-frame beta chains were kept once TCRdb had trimmed the public reads at Q25 with fastp and called clones with MiXCR. Every entry covers one CDR3 protein and lists the most common genes and DNA from its rows. Recorded for this sample are 100,000 to 150,000 distinct CDR3 sequences; 48% of them occurred a single time. Clones ranked in the top ten supply around 2.3% of the sample. Sequencing used sorted CD4+, CD8+, or CD8+CD57+ T cells (not recorded which) from PBMCs. These receptor sequences come from a human donor in good health, serving as a control.

This clonotype was counted ten times or more. The rearrangement joins TRBV25-1 to TRBJ1-4; possible D gene TRBD1, 5 bases. This CDR3 region has 14 residues. Trimming took 7 bases from V and 8 from J, leaving 17 bases between them. Germline CDR1 is MGHDK and CDR2 is SYGVNS. This chain's CDR3 is CASTPGWSGEKLFF. CDR3 DNA: TGTGCCAGCACCCCAGGGTGGAGCGGGGAAAAACTGTTTTTT.

The V gene is TRBV11-3, the J gene TRBJ2-3; possibly TRBD2 for D (7 bases). CDR1 and CDR2 from the germline V gene are SGHNT and YENEEA. With 5 bases removed from V and 3 bases from J, the gap between germline ends came to 12 bases. CDR3 size: 14 residues. CDR3 DNA: TGTGCCAGCAGCCCGGGGGGCCGGACAGATACGCAGTATTTT. This codes for CASSPGGRTDTQYF.

V gene TRBV19 combines with J gene TRBJ2-7, with TRBD1 matching over 9 bases. The germline gives CDR1 LNHDA, CDR2 SQIVND (reference sequence). The CDR3 covers 14 residues. Unmatched junction bases numbered 7, after V lost 5 bases and J lost 5 bases. CDR3 residues: CASSFTGQGNEQYF. CDR3 DNA sequence: TGTGCCAGTAGTTTCACAGGACAGGGGAACGAGCAGTACTTC.

The chain uses TRBV11-2 and TRBJ1-6; no definite D call. Trimming pared 0 bases from V and 0 bases from J, leaving 12 bases between. This CDR3 is 18 amino acids long. Germline lookup yields CDR1 SGHAT and CDR2 FQNNGV. The CDR3 DNA is TGTGCCAGCAGCTTAGAGTTTGGGCAGAGCTCCTATAATTCACCCCTCCACTTT. Its translation is CASSLEFGQSSYNSPLHF.

This clonotype was counted once. The rearrangement uses TRBV9 and TRBJ2-1, with TRBD2 as a possible D gene (6 bases). The CDR3 contains 15 residues. V lost 4 bases to trimming and J lost 0 bases, with 11 bases between them. CDR1 SGDLS and CDR2 YYNGEE come from the germline V gene. The CDR3: CASSKRGSSYNEQFF. The CDR3 DNA reads TGTGCCAGCAGCAAACGGGGGAGCTCCTACAATGAGCAGTTCTTC.

There are many counts of this clonotype. The rearrangement links TRBV5-1 to TRBJ1-2, with D perhaps matching TRBD1 (5 bases). CDR3 length: 14 amino acids. V was clipped by 1 base and J by 0 bases, with 7 bases between them. The germline CDR1 and CDR2 sequences are SGHRS and YFSETQ. This chain's CDR3 is CASSLSRANYGYTF. The CDR3 DNA follows: TGCGCCAGCAGCTTGAGCAGGGCTAACTATGGCTACACCTTC. The full variable domain, completed using reference TRBV5-1 and TRBJ1-2, is KAGVTQTPRYLIKTRGQQVTLSCSPISGHRSVSWYQQTPGQGLQFLFEYFSETQRNKGNFPGRFSGRQFSNSRSEMNVSTLELGDSALYLCASSLSRANYGYTFGSGTRLTVV.

The gene calls are TRBV20-1 and TRBJ2-7, with 10 nucleotides matching TRBD1. The junction had 16 bases not matched to a gene; V was cut back by 2 bases and J by 6 bases. The CDR3 contains 17 residues. Germline lookup yields CDR1 DFQATT and CDR2 SNEGSKA (reference sequence). The CDR3 loop reads CSARTTGTGDQVAEQYF. The CDR3 bases are TGCAGTGCTAGAACTACCGGGACAGGGGATCAAGTCGCCGAGCAGTACTTC.

This clonotype was recorded a few times. The V and J genes are TRBV25-1 and TRBJ1-2, with 9 bases lining up with TRBD1. CDR1 MGHDK and CDR2 SYGVNS come from the germline V gene. V was clipped by 5 bases and J by 4 bases; unmatched bases: 8. CDR3 length: 15 amino acids. CDR3 coding DNA: TGTGCCAGCAGTCCCCCCGGGACAGGGTTCTATGGCTACACCTTC. As protein: CASSPPGTGFYGYTF.

This sequence joins TRBV2 and TRBJ1-5; 7 bases map to TRBD1. V was clipped by 5 bases and J by 4 bases; unmatched bases: 8. CDR3 length equals 15 residues. The germline V gene encodes CDR1 SNHLY and CDR2 FYNNEI. The CDR3 sequence: CASSLTGTSNQPQHF. The DNA of the CDR3 is TGTGCCAGCAGTCTGACAGGGACGTCGAATCAGCCCCAGCATTTT.

This clonotype was counted many times. The chain has TRBV6-1 and TRBJ2-3; maybe TRBD2 (5 bases). Trimming removed 6 bases from V and 2 bases from J, with 18 bases in between. The germline V gene has CDR1 MNHNS and CDR2 SASEGT. CDR3 length: 16 residues. CDR3 in DNA: TGTGCCAGCAGGGCATTCAGCGGCAGATACACAGATACGCAGTATTTT. It is translated as CASRAFSGRYTDTQYF.

In nucleotides, the CDR3 is TGTGCCAGCAGTCCGGCCGGGCCCTACGAGCAGTACTTC. Its translation: CASSPAGPYEQYF. The chain carries TRBV27 and TRBJ2-7; D is uncertain. V lost 5 bases, J lost 2 bases, and 10 bases lay in between. CDR3 length: 13 amino acids. Germline CDR1 MNHEY, CDR2 SMNVEV (reference sequence).

The table lists this clonotype with many counts. The V gene is TRBV12-3 or TRBV12-4, the J gene TRBJ1-1; D ambiguous. The CDR3 length is 11 residues. V lost 5 bases and J lost 4, with 5 bases in between. CDR3 sequence: CASSPSTEAFF. DNA of the CDR3: TGTGCCAGCAGTCCAAGCACTGAAGCTTTCTTT.

This clonotype was seen ten or more times. The chain is built from TRBV30 and TRBJ2-5; 11 bases are shared with TRBD2. CDR1 and CDR2 from the germline V gene are GTSNPN and SVGIG (reference sequence). The CDR3 runs to 15 residues. The junction had 6 bases not matched to a gene; V was cut back by 3 bases and J by 3 bases. The DNA of the CDR3 is TGTGCCTGGAGCCAGGGACTAGCGGACGAAGAGACCCAGTACTTC. Its protein product is CAWSQGLADEETQYF.

The J gene is TRBJ1-2, the V gene TRBV29-1; no firm D call. This CDR3 contains 11 residues. V dropped 7 bases and J dropped 8 bases, with 14 bases sitting between them. CDR1 is SQVTM and CDR2 is ANQGSEA in the germline V gene. CDR3: CSAGSLGGYTF. CDR3 coding DNA: TGCAGCGCTGGGTCCCTGGGAGGCTACACCTTC.

This clonotype has at least ten counts. The chain has TRBV7-2 and TRBJ2-1, with D possibly TRBD2 on 5 matching bases. V gave up 0 bases and J gave up 6 bases, with 9 bases separating them. CDR3 length: 14 amino acids. CDR1 and CDR2 (germline): SGHTA, FQGNSA. The CDR3 nucleotides are TGTGCCAGCAGCTTAGCGGGGAGTACCAATGAGCAGTTCTTC. The encoded protein is CASSLAGSTNEQFF.

A word on this clonotype: The junction and the germline gene differ at one end; a read error may be behind it. The J gene is TRBJ2-7, the V gene TRBV7-8, with a weak D call TRBD1 (6 bases). The germline gives CDR1 SGHVS, CDR2 FQNEAQ. The CDR3 totals 14 residues. CDR3 nucleotides: TGCGCCAGCAGCTTGGTAGGCAGGGGCTACGAGCAGTACTTC. This codes for CASSLVGRGYEQYF.